Listed below are T cell receptor beta chains from one sample, sequenced in a study of blood T cell repertoires in COVID-19. Profiled with immunoSEQ multiplex PCR; TCRdb holds only in-frame clones, not every one. The repertoire holds roughly 520,000 clones, roughly 90% seen once, with less than 2% in the top ten. Material for sequencing was PBMCs or T cells enriched from blood (not recorded which). The receptors were gathered from a woman between 35 and 50 years old who had recovered from COVID-19. Both conserved end residues are trimmed from each CDR3. Each record gives: CDR3 length, V gene, J gene, CDR3 protein.

CDR3 length: 14
V gene: TRBV13
J gene: TRBJ2-3
CDR3 protein: ASSLETSGITDTQY

CDR3 length: 14
V gene: TRBV27
J gene: TRBJ1-4
CDR3 protein: ASRPGFFATNEKLF

CDR3 length: 13
V gene: TRBV14
J gene: TRBJ2-7
CDR3 protein: ASSQEGEGSYEQY

CDR3 length: 13
V gene: TRBV27
J gene: TRBJ1-1
CDR3 protein: ASSFGGRMNTEAF

CDR3 length: 13
V gene: TRBV19
J gene: TRBJ2-2
CDR3 protein: ASSRGQANTGELF

CDR3 length: 13
V gene: TRBV19
J gene: TRBJ2-1
CDR3 protein: ASRAGGRRYNEQF

CDR3 length: 14
V gene: TRBV18
J gene: TRBJ2-2
CDR3 protein: ASSPQAGGGTGELF

CDR3 length: 13
V gene: TRBV27
J gene: TRBJ1-3
CDR3 protein: ASSPTGNSGNTIY

CDR3 length: 12
V gene: TRBV6-9
J gene: TRBJ1-2
CDR3 protein: ASSYQSQGNGYT

CDR3 length: 11
V gene: TRBV7-2
J gene: TRBJ1-5
CDR3 protein: ASSSQSNQPQH

CDR3 length: 15
V gene: TRBV18
J gene: TRBJ1-3
CDR3 protein: ASSPMGQGSSGNTIY

CDR3 length: 13
V gene: TRBV18
J gene: TRBJ2-1
CDR3 protein: ASSPPRSSYNEQF

CDR3 length: 12
V gene: TRBV19
J gene: TRBJ1-2
CDR3 protein: ASSRTGSDYGYT

CDR3 length: 12
V gene: TRBV19
J gene: TRBJ1-5
CDR3 protein: ASSRRDRGQPQH

CDR3 length: 13
V gene: TRBV10-1
J gene: TRBJ1-6
CDR3 protein: ASSPGGANNSPLH

CDR3 length: 11
V gene: TRBV30
J gene: TRBJ1-1
CDR3 protein: AWRVREGTEAF

CDR3 length: 15
V gene: TRBV4-1
J gene: TRBJ2-5
CDR3 protein: ASSHLAGGLRQETQY

CDR3 length: 15
V gene: TRBV7-6
J gene: TRBJ2-7
CDR3 protein: ASSLDPLAGTSYEQY

CDR3 length: 16
V gene: TRBV4-3
J gene: TRBJ2-3
CDR3 protein: ASSQELFAGGLADTQY

CDR3 length: 13
V gene: TRBV10-3
J gene: TRBJ2-1
CDR3 protein: AISESSSAHNEQF

CDR3 length: 12
V gene: TRBV5-3
J gene: TRBJ2-1
CDR3 protein: ARSRDRGHGEQF

CDR3 length: 12
V gene: TRBV10-3
J gene: TRBJ2-1
CDR3 protein: AISEKSPRTEQF

CDR3 length: 11
V gene: TRBV6-6
J gene: TRBJ1-2
CDR3 protein: ASSSTGTGNYT

CDR3 length: 14
V gene: TRBV5-4
J gene: TRBJ2-3
CDR3 protein: ASSLSLTSATDTQY

CDR3 length: 13
V gene: TRBV5-1
J gene: TRBJ2-6
CDR3 protein: ATSLRGSGANVLT

CDR3 length: 14
V gene: TRBV7-6
J gene: TRBJ2-3
CDR3 protein: ASSPWTSGNTDTQY

CDR3 length: 12
V gene: TRBV7-9
J gene: TRBJ1-5
CDR3 protein: ASSWDRGGQPQH

CDR3 length: 13
V gene: TRBV19
J gene: TRBJ2-5
CDR3 protein: ASSIDRRGQETQY

CDR3 length: 16
V gene: TRBV5-5
J gene: TRBJ1-4
CDR3 protein: ASSQPFGQGGTNEKLF

CDR3 length: 14
V gene: TRBV4-1
J gene: TRBJ1-2
CDR3 protein: ASSQDYRPNSNGYT

CDR3 length: 14
V gene: TRBV10-3
J gene: TRBJ1-2
CDR3 protein: AISEPAGRGQNGYT

CDR3 length: 13
V gene: TRBV3-1/TRBV3-2
J gene: TRBJ2-1
CDR3 protein: ASSQDSGRGIEQF